The 32 T cell receptor beta chains below were found in one sample sequenced in a study of Graves' ophthalmopathy and Graves' hyperthyroidism. Transcripts of RNA were the source for amplifying TCR beta CDR3 regions. The authors performed first-round RT-PCR with HTBI primers and then a second-round multiplex PCR. TCRdb re-analysed the multiplex PCR reads in MiXCR, keeping a single row per CDR3 protein. This sample carries about 480,000 distinct CDR3 sequences, about 15% of them seen once, and the ten largest clones take 9.8%. The sequencing sample was made of blood. The source of these receptors is a woman aged 25 to 39 with Graves' ophthalmopathy.

This clonotype was seen repeatedly, ten times or more. J is TRBJ2-7 and V is TRBV5-1; weak D call: TRBD2 (5 bases). Germline assignment: CDR1 SGHRS and CDR2 YFSETQ. The CDR3 is made up of 12 amino acids. V was shortened by 4 bases and J by 4 bases, with 9 bases between the two germline ends. The CDR3, as DNA: TGCGCCAGCAGCCGGGAACCTTACGAGCAGTACTTC. Amino acid sequence: CASSREPYEQYF.

This clonotype appeared many times. The V and J genes are TRBV7-8 and TRBJ2-3, with 12 bases lining up with TRBD2. Germline CDR1 SGHVS, CDR2 FQNEAQ. This CDR3 region has 15 residues. V shed 6 bases, J shed 5 bases, and the junction held 6 bases outside the gene matches. The DNA for the CDR3 is TGTGCCAGCAGTTCTAGCGGGGGGGCTGGAGATACGCAGTATTTT. Protein sequence: CASSSSGGAGDTQYF.

This clonotype showed up many times. J is TRBJ1-1 and V is TRBV27; perhaps TRBD1 as D (6 bases). CDR1 and CDR2 (germline): MNHEY, SMNVEV (reference sequence). V dropped 7 bases and J dropped 0 bases, with 15 bases sitting between them. The CDR3 totals 15 residues. The CDR3 sequence: CASTYHGGMNTEAFF. CDR3 bases: TGTGCCAGCACCTACCATGGGGGCATGAACACTGAAGCTTTCTTT.

This clonotype was detected many times. The chain employs TRBV5-1 and TRBJ2-7; 11 bases align to TRBD1. The germline gives CDR1 SGHRS, CDR2 YFSETQ. The length of the CDR3 is 19 residues. The trim removed 0 bases at V and 0 bases at J, leaving 11 bases unmatched. The CDR3 reads CASSLVRTGGVGYSYEQYF. CDR3 in DNA: TGCGCCAGCAGCTTGGTGCGGACAGGGGGCGTAGGGTACTCCTACGAGCAGTACTTC.

This clonotype was detected many times. The chain uses TRBV2 and TRBJ2-7; D is ambiguous. Germline V gene data show CDR1 as SNHLY and CDR2 as FYNNEI. The ends were cut back, 4 bases at V and 6 bases at J, with 4 bases in the middle. The CDR3 consists of 10 residues. Written as DNA, the CDR3 is TGTGCCAGCAGTGGTCGCGAGCAGTACTTC. This encodes CASSGREQYF. Full variable domain (outside the CDR3, taken from reference TRBV2 and TRBJ2-7): EPEVTQTPSHQVTQMGQEVILRCVPISNHLYFYWYRQILGQKVEFLVSFYNNEISEKSEIFDDQFSVERPDGSNFTLKIRSTKLEDSAMYFCASSGREQYFGPGTRLTVT.

This clonotype was counted many times. The chain combines TRBV12-3 or TRBV12-4 with TRBJ1-5; D is possibly TRBD1 (5 bases). V gave up 4 bases and J gave up 2 bases, with 12 bases separating them. The CDR3 contains 15 residues. CDR3 in amino acids: CASSSGDGGNQPQHF. DNA for the CDR3: TGTGCCAGCAGTTCGGGGGATGGGGGCAATCAGCCCCAGCATTTT.

This clonotype was counted at least ten times. The V and J genes are TRBV28 and TRBJ2-5; TRBD2 agrees at 7 bases. This CDR3 is built from 17 residues. The V segment lost 10 bases and the J segment 2 bases; nucleotides outside the gene matches: 19. The germline CDR1 and CDR2 sequences are MDHEN and SYDVKM. This CDR3 reads CATRVGAGVGRQETQYF. Written as DNA, the CDR3 is TGTGCCACCAGAGTAGGCGCGGGGGTCGGGAGGCAAGAGACCCAGTACTTC.

This clonotype has ten or more counts. This chain joins TRBV2 and TRBJ2-7, with a weak D call TRBD2 (5 bases). CDR3 length equals 14 residues. V lost 6 bases and J 7 bases, leaving 19 bases between the germline ends. Germline V gene lookup returns CDR1 SNHLY and CDR2 FYNNEI. The CDR3 sequence is CASSTSRGSGEQYF. For the CDR3, the DNA is TGTGCCAGCAGCACCTCTAGAGGATCGGGGGAGCAGTACTTC. Full variable domain (outside the CDR3, taken from reference TRBV2 and TRBJ2-7): EPEVTQTPSHQVTQMGQEVILRCVPISNHLYFYWYRQILGQKVEFLVSFYNNEISEKSEIFDDQFSVERPDGSNFTLKIRSTKLEDSAMYFCASSTSRGSGEQYFGPGTRLTVT.

This sequence joins TRBV6-2 or TRBV6-3 and TRBJ1-5, with D perhaps matching TRBD1 (6 bases). CDR1 and CDR2 from the germline V gene are MNHEY and SVGEGT. This CDR3 has 12 residues. The V end was cut by 7 bases, the J end by 6 bases, with 10 bases between. DNA of the CDR3: TGTGCCAGCAATGGGGGGGCTCAGCCCCAGCATTTT. It codes for CASNGGAQPQHF.

This clonotype was observed many times. The chain is built from TRBV6-6 and TRBJ2-5; TRBD1 matches 7 bases. The CDR3 is 15 amino acids. Germline V gene sequence: CDR1 MNHNY, CDR2 SVGAGI (reference sequence). With 6 bases clipped from V and 5 bases from J, the junction kept 12 bases outside the gene matches. CDR3 nucleotide sequence: TGTGCCAGCAGACGGCCAAGCAGGGGGTGGGAGACCCAGTACTTC. Amino acid sequence: CASRRPSRGWETQYF.

This clonotype occurred a few times. This chain links TRBV5-1 with TRBJ1-1; D gene ambiguous. Germline CDR1 reads SGHRS; CDR2 reads YFSETQ. CDR3 length equals 16 residues. V lost 0 bases and J lost 2, with 14 bases in between. The CDR3 DNA sequence: TGCGCCAGCAGCTTGGGCGGACCTCCAGGCAACACTGAAGCTTTCTTT. Protein product: CASSLGGPPGNTEAFF.

Many counts were recorded for this clonotype. The chain carries TRBV2 and TRBJ2-5, with TRBD1 as a possible D gene (5 bases). V shed 0 bases and J shed 5 bases, with 13 bases lying between them. CDR1 SNHLY and CDR2 FYNNEI come from the germline V gene. The CDR3 spans 15 residues. CDR3 nucleotides: TGTGCCAGCAGTGAAGCGGGGCTGGGGAAGGAGACCCAGTACTTC. Amino acid sequence: CASSEAGLGKETQYF.

This clonotype was detected ten times or more. The rearrangement joins TRBV14 to TRBJ2-7; D is uncertain. The CDR3 covers 14 residues. CDR1 and CDR2 from the germline V gene are SGHDN and FVKESK. V lost 1 base and J 7 bases, leaving 14 bases between the germline ends. CDR3: CASSQVVALGEQYF. CDR3 sequence (DNA): TGTGCCAGCAGCCAAGTAGTCGCCTTGGGGGAGCAGTACTTC.

The chain carries TRBV6-1 and TRBJ2-7; 11 bases are shared with TRBD2. Germline-derived CDR1 and CDR2 are MNHNS and SASEGT. The CDR3 sequence is 17 residues long. Losses at the gene ends were 2 bases for V and 5 bases for J; bases not matched to a gene: 11. The CDR3 region has the DNA TGTGCCAGCAGTGAAAGGGGCCGGACTAGCGGGTACCACGAGCAGTACTTC. Protein sequence: CASSERGRTSGYHEQYF.

This clonotype was picked up many times. V gene TRBV10-3 combines with J gene TRBJ2-7; 7 bases agree with TRBD1. The germline V gene has CDR1 ENHRY and CDR2 SYGVKD. V trimming: 0 bases; J trimming: 5 bases; junction bases outside the gene matches: 7. The CDR3 contains 15 residues. CDR3 sequence reads: CAISESTQGVHEQYF. As DNA, the CDR3 is TGTGCCATCAGTGAGTCGACTCAGGGGGTGCACGAGCAGTACTTC.

This clonotype came up many times. The chain couples TRBV6-1 to TRBJ1-6; TRBD1 matches 9 bases. Per the germline V gene, CDR1 is MNHNS and CDR2 is SASEGT. Unmatched junction bases numbered 5, after V lost 3 bases and J lost 8 bases. This CDR3 has 15 residues. Here the CDR3 reads CASSDPQGAYSPLHF. CDR3 coding DNA: TGTGCCAGCAGTGATCCACAGGGGGCTTATTCACCCCTCCACTTT.

There are many counts of this clonotype. The junction departs from germline at one end; a sequencing error may be responsible. V usage is TRBV7-7 and J usage is TRBJ1-1, with 7 bases lining up with TRBD1. Germline assignment: CDR1 SSHAT and CDR2 FNYEAQ (reference sequence). This CDR3 has 14 residues. The CDR3 loop is CASSLGDRVSQAFF. The CDR3 DNA follows: TGTGCTAGCAGCTTAGGAGACAGGGTTTCCCAAGCTTTCTTT.

This clonotype was seen repeatedly, ten times or more. The CDR3 DNA reads TGCGCCAGCAGCCAAGAATGGTCCCAGAATTTATTCATTCCCCTCCACTTT. This translates into CASSQEWSQNLFIPLHF. This chain uses TRBV4-1 with TRBJ1-6; the D is unclear. The CDR3 has 17 residues. V was cut by 0 bases and J by 13 bases, with 22 bases left in between. CDR1 is MGHRA, CDR2 YSYEKL, per germline.

This clonotype showed up many times. The V gene is TRBV28, the J gene TRBJ2-7; a possible D gene is TRBD2 (5 bases). The germline gives CDR1 MDHEN, CDR2 SYDVKM. V gave up 5 bases and J gave up 0 bases, with 20 bases separating them. The CDR3 covers 17 residues. The CDR3 DNA follows: TGTGCCAGCAGTCCCTCCCCGAAGGGCAGCGGCTCCTACGAGCAGTACTTC. Amino acid sequence: CASSPSPKGSGSYEQYF. The full variable domain, its missing parts supplied by reference TRBV28 and TRBJ2-7, is DVKVTQSSRYLVKRTGEKVFLECVQDMDHENMFWYRQDPGLGLRLIYFSYDVKMKEKGDIPEGYSVSREKKERFSLILESASTNQTSMYLCASSPSPKGSGSYEQYFGPGTRLTVT.

There are many counts of this clonotype. The chain carries TRBV4-1 and TRBJ2-7; TRBD2 is a possible D gene (5 bases). V lost 3 bases to trimming and J lost 0 bases, with 21 bases between them. CDR1 and CDR2 from the germline V gene are MGHRA and YSYEKL. This CDR3 spans 18 amino acids. The CDR3 nucleotides are TGCGCCAGCAGCCAGCAACCTCCAGCGGCCTCGGTCTCCTACGAGCAGTACTTC. It translates to CASSQQPPAASVSYEQYF.

This clonotype has a count of ten or more. The chain combines TRBV6-4 with TRBJ1-5; 7 bases agree with TRBD1. The CDR3 has 16 amino acids. J gave up 5 bases and V 6 bases, and 13 bases lay outside the gene matches. Germline values: CDR1 MRHNA, CDR2 SNTAGT. The CDR3 reads CASRPETGLRYQPQHF. The CDR3 coding sequence is TGTGCCAGCAGGCCGGAGACAGGGTTGAGATATCAGCCCCAGCATTTT.

At least ten counts were recorded for this clonotype. V is TRBV27 and J is TRBJ2-5; a weak D match, TRBD1 (5 bases). Trimming removed 2 bases at V and 5 bases at J, with 15 bases between. The CDR3 extends over 15 amino acids. From germline, CDR1 is MNHEY and CDR2 SMNVEV (reference sequence). The CDR3 loop reads CASSLRRANGETQYF. The CDR3 region has the DNA TGTGCCAGCAGTTTACGCAGGGCCAATGGGGAGACCCAGTACTTC.

This clonotype was counted many times. The chain employs TRBV12-3 or TRBV12-4 and TRBJ1-2, with 7 bases fitting TRBD1. This CDR3 spans 17 amino acids. With V trimmed by 4 bases and J by 4 bases, 15 bases remained unmatched. CDR3 region: CASSSSPGQSSVYGYTF. The CDR3 DNA sequence: TGTGCCAGCAGTTCCTCACCGGGACAGTCCTCTGTCTATGGCTACACCTTC.

This clonotype was seen at least ten times. This chain joins TRBV28 and TRBJ1-2; weak D call: TRBD1 (6 bases). V was cut by 2 bases and J by 4 bases, with 14 bases left in between. The CDR3 spans 15 residues. The germline gives CDR1 MDHEN, CDR2 SYDVKM. In nucleotides, the CDR3 is TGTGCCAGCAGTTTAGGTTCCGGGACACGCTATGGCTACACCTTC. Protein product: CASSLGSGTRYGYTF.

This chain connects TRBV12-3 or TRBV12-4 to TRBJ2-5, with no clear D. The CDR3 extends over 14 amino acids. The V gene lost 7 bases and the J gene lost 5 bases, with 17 bases spanning the gap. CDR3 region: CASTPARSRETQYF. The CDR3 bases are TGTGCCAGCACCCCTGCGAGGAGTCGGGAGACCCAGTACTTC.

This clonotype was detected ten times or more. This chain uses TRBV12-3 or TRBV12-4 with TRBJ1-5; 7 bases are shared with TRBD1. Losses at the gene ends were 5 bases for V and 2 bases for J; bases not matched to a gene: 12. The CDR3 covers 17 residues. The CDR3 sequence is CASSPEGAGLGNQPQHF. CDR3 bases: TGTGCCAGCAGTCCCGAGGGGGCAGGGCTCGGCAATCAGCCCCAGCATTTT.

This clonotype has a count of ten or more. This rearrangement joins TRBV20-1 to TRBJ2-7; maybe TRBD2 (5 bases). The CDR3 is 13 residues long. Between the trimmed V and J ends, which lost 2 bases and 2 bases, there was a span of 10 bases. CDR1 is DFQATT, CDR2 SNEGSKA, per germline (reference sequence). CDR3 region: CSARPGKPYEQYF. The CDR3 nucleotides read TGCAGTGCTAGACCGGGGAAGCCCTACGAGCAGTACTTC.

The J gene is TRBJ2-2, the V gene TRBV24-1; D call uncertain. CDR3 length equals 17 residues. Germline CDR1 is KGHDR and CDR2 is SFDVKD. V gave up 4 bases and J gave up 0 bases, with 14 bases separating them. Here the CDR3 reads CATSEGYRLTNTGELFF. CDR3 DNA: TGTGCCACCAGTGAGGGGTATCGCCTTACGAACACCGGGGAGCTGTTTTTT.

J is TRBJ1-1 and V is TRBV30, with unresolved D. Trimming pared 1 base from V and 3 bases from J, leaving 9 bases between. Germline lookup yields CDR1 GTSNPN and CDR2 SVGIG (reference sequence). The CDR3 is 13 amino acids. The CDR3 loop is CAWSASVHTEAFF. Written as DNA, the CDR3 is TGTGCCTGGAGTGCCTCGGTCCACACTGAAGCTTTCTTT.

This clonotype showed up many times. V gene TRBV7-2 combines with J gene TRBJ2-5, with 12 nucleotides matching TRBD2. CDR3 length equals 16 residues. The V and J ends lost 2 bases and 5 bases, in that order; junction bases with no gene match: 6. In germline, CDR1 is SGHTA, CDR2 FQGNSA. As DNA, the CDR3 is TGTGCCAGCAGCTTACCCCTAGCGGGGGGGTGGGAGACCCAGTACTTC. Translation: CASSLPLAGGWETQYF. Supplemented by reference TRBV7-2 and TRBJ2-5, the full variable domain reads GAGVSQSPSNKVTEKGKDVELRCDPISGHTALYWYRQSLGQGLEFLIYFQGNSAPDKSGLPSDRFSAERTGGSVSTLTIQRTQQEDSAVYLCASSLPLAGGWETQYFGPGTRLLVL.

A note on this clonotype: A much larger clone differs from this one at a single base, so this may be a read error. This sequence joins TRBV19 and TRBJ1-2, with D uncertain. Germline V gene lookup returns CDR1 LNHDA and CDR2 SQIVND (reference sequence). The CDR3 is 15 residues long. The CDR3 loop is CASSIGQAPNYGYIF. CDR3 in DNA: TGTGCCAGTAGTATCGGGCAGGCTCCTAACTATGGCTACATCTTC.

This chain connects TRBV6-2 or TRBV6-3 to TRBJ1-1; 7 nucleotides match TRBD1. CDR3 length: 15 amino acids. Per the germline V gene, CDR1 is MNHEY and CDR2 is SVGEGT. With V trimmed by 5 bases and J by 6 bases, 12 bases remained unmatched. The CDR3 DNA follows: TGTGCCAGCAGTCTTGAACAGACAGGGTACCCTGAAGCTTTCTTT. This codes for CASSLEQTGYPEAFF.